This T cell receptor (beta chain) was sequenced in a study of OX40 agonist ivuxolimab in advanced cancers. Study context: Antecedent anti-PD-1, anti-PD-L1 or anti-CTLA-4 therapy was permissible, with roughly 36% having received some.

Whole-study findings and limits: The average count of expanded clones was higher among CD8+ T cells than among CD4+.

Individuals having autoimmune disease history or systemic immunosuppression were not enrolled. Regarding this clone: Its antigen is currently unknown.

The CDR3 totals 20 residues. V shed 0 bases and J shed 6 bases, with 27 bases lying between them. The germline V gene encodes CDR1 MNHEY and CDR2 SMNVEV (reference sequence). Sequencing used immunoSEQ multiplex PCR; TCRdb keeps in-frame clones, though not all of them. The repertoire holds about 60,000 clones, 86% seen once, with 1.1% in the top ten. This receptor was taken from an adult with an advanced solid tumor such as melanoma, head and neck, liver or kidney cancer. This chain links TRBV27 with TRBJ2-1; no definite D call. The sequences come from CD4+ or CD8+ T cells sorted from blood, collected in a trial of the OX40 agonist ivuxolimab. CDR3 amino acids: CASSLSTLPLGLPLSNEQFF. CDR3 DNA sequence: TGTGCCAGCAGTTTATCCACTCTTCCCCTCGGATTGCCCCTTTCCAATGAGCAGTTCTTC.